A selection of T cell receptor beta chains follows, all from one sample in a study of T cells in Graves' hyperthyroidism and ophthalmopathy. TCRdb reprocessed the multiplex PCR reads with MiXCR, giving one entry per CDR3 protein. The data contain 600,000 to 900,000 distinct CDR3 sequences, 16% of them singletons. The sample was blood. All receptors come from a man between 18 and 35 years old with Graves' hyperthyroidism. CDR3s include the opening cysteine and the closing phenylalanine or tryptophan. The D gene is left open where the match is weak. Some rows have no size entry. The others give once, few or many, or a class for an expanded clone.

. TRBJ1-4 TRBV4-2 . TGTGCCAGCAGCCAAGTGACGGAAAATGAAAAACTGTTTTTT CASSQVTENEKLFF
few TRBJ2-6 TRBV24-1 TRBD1 TGTGCCACCAGTCCGGGACAGGCATACTCTGGGGCCAACGTCCTGACTTTC CATSPGQAYSGANVLTF
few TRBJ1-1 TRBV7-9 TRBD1 TGTGCCAGCAGCCAATGGGGACGGGACAGGAACACTGAAGCTTTCTTT CASSQWGRDRNTEAFF
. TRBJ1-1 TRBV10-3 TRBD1 TGTGCCATCACCTCAGGGGGGGTGAACACTGAAGCTTTCTTT CAITSGGVNTEAFF
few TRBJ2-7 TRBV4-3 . TGCGCCAGCAGCCGCTTATCGGGGGACAGCTACTACGAGCAGTACTTC CASSRLSGDSYYEQYF
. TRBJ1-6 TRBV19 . TGTGCCAGCCACGAAAGGGGAGCCAGGGGAGGTTCACCCCTCCACTTT CASHERGARGGSPLHF
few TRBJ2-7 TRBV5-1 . TGCGCCAGCAGCTTGCTCCCAGGGTTCTACGAGCAGTACTTC CASSLLPGFYEQYF
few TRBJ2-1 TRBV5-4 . TGTGCCAGCAGCTTAGGGGGGAGGGCCGTAGATGAGCAGTTCTTC CASSLGGRAVDEQFF
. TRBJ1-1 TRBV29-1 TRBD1 TGCAGCGTTGAGAGGACAGGGATGAACACTGAAGCTTTCTTT CSVERTGMNTEAFF
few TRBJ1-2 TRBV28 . TGTGCCAGCAGTTTGGTCGCAGGGAATGGCTACACCTTC CASSLVAGNGYTF
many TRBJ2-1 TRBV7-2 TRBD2 TGTGCCTCGGGAAGCGGGAGTCGAAATGAGCAGTTCTTC CASGSGSRNEQFF
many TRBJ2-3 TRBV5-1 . TGCGCCAGCAGCGAGGACAGTAGCACAGATACGCAGTATTTT CASSEDSSTDTQYF
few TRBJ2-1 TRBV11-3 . TGTGCCAGCAGCTTAAAGAAGGTTGAGCAGTTCTTC CASSLKKVEQFF
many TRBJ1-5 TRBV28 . TGTGCCAGCAGTTTTGGGCGAATGGAGCCCCAGCATTTT CASSFGRMEPQHF
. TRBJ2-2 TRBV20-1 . TGCAGTGCTACCGTCGGGGGAGGAGGCACCGGGGAGCTGTTTTTT CSATVGGGGTGELFF
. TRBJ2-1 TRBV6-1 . TGTGCCAGCAGTGTTATAGATAACAATGAGCAGTTCTTC CASSVIDNNEQFF
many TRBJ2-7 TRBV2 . TGTGCCAGCAGAACCGGGACAAAATACGAGCAGTACTTC CASRTGTKYEQYF
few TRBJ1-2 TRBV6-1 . TGTGCCAGGGAATCGGGACCTAACTATGGCTACACCTTC CARESGPNYGYTF
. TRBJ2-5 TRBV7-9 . TGTGCCAGCAGCTCAAAGAAGGCGAGGGAGACCCAGTACTTC CASSSKKARETQYF
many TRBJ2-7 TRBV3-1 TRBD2 TGTGCCAGCAGCCAATACACTAGCGGGCTCTACGAGCAGTACTTC CASSQYTSGLYEQYF
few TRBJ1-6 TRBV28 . TGTGCCAGCCGGACAGAAGCAAATTCACCCCTCCACTTT CASRTEANSPLHF
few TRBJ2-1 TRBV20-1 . TGCAGTGCTAGACGGAGTGGAAATGAGCAGTTCTTC CSARRSGNEQFF
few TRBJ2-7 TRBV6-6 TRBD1 TGTGCCAGCAGTTACCGCGACAGGGGGCCTTATTACGAGCAGTACTTC CASSYRDRGPYYEQYF
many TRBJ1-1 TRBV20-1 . TGCAGTGCTACCGGACGGCTGAACACTGAAGCTTTCTTT CSATGRLNTEAFF
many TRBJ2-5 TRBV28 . TGTGCCAGCAACGTGCAGGGCGGTAGCGGCGAGACCCAGTACTTC CASNVQGGSGETQYF
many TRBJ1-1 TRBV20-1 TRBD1 TGCAGTGCTAGGGTCAGGGCAGGGGGACTGGCTGAAGCTTTCTTT CSARVRAGGLAEAFF
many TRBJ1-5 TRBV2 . TGTGCCAGCAGTGATGGACAGCATAGCAATCAGCCCCAGCATTTT CASSDGQHSNQPQHF
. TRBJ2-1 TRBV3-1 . TGTGCCAGCAGCCCCCTTTTTGGGAAGGGCAATGAGCAGTTCTTC CASSPLFGKGNEQFF
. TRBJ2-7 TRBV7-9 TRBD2 TGTGTCAGCAGCTTAGCGGGGTCTAGCGGGTTCTCCTACGAGCAGTACTTC CVSSLAGSSGFSYEQYF
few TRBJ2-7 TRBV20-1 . TGCAGTGCTAGAGATGGGTCGGGGGCGAACGAGCAGTACTTC CSARDGSGANEQYF
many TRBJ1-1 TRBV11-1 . TGTGCCAGCAGCTCGACTCTTGGTTACCGGGCTGAAGCTTTCTTT CASSSTLGYRAEAFF
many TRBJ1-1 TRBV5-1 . TGCGCCAGCAGTCCTTCAGGGGTTGCTGAAGCTTTCTTT CASSPSGVAEAFF
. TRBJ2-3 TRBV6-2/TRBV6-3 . TGTGCCAGCAGTTACGTTTCGCCCCCCGGAGATACGCAGTATTTT CASSYVSPPGDTQYF
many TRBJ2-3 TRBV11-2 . TGTGCCAGCAGCTTATCGAGGCTGGCAGATACGCAGTATTTT CASSLSRLADTQYF
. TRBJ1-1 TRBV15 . TGTGCCACCAGCAGAGACAGATACACTGAAGCTTTCTTT CATSRDRYTEAFF
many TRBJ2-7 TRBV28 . TGTGCCAGCAGTTCCCCGGCTAGCGAGACCTACGAGCAGTACTTC CASSSPASETYEQYF
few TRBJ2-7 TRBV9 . TGTGCCAGCAGCGTAGGGCAGAGGTTAAGCGAGCAGTACTTC CASSVGQRLSEQYF
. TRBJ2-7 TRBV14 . TGTGCCAGCAGCCAAGGCTTAAGAAGCTACGAGCAGTACTTC CASSQGLRSYEQYF
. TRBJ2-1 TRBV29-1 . TGCAGCGTTGATAATGGGGACAATGAGCAGTTCTTC CSVDNGDNEQFF
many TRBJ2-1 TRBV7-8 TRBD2 TGTGCCAGCAGCTTACCGCTAGCGGGAGGGCCATTTCCCTACAATGAGCAGTTCTTC CASSLPLAGGPFPYNEQFF
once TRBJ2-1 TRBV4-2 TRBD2 TGTGCCAGCAGCCCCATGGCGCCAGGACTAGCGGACTCCTACAATGAGCAGTTCTTC CASSPMAPGLADSYNEQFF
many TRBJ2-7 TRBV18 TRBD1 TGTGCCAGCAGCCCGGGACAGTCCTACGAGCAGTACTTC CASSPGQSYEQYF
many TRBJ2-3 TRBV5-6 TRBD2 TGTGCCAGCAGCACATCTACTAGCGGGAGCGCAGATACGCAGTATTTT CASSTSTSGSADTQYF
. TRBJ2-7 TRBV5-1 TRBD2 TGCGCCAGCAGCTTCTTGGGACTAGCGGGAGACTACGAGCAGTACTTC CASSFLGLAGDYEQYF